The clone carrying this T cell receptor (beta chain) appeared once. The antigen is not known. This sample is part of a study of cytomegalovirus exposure and HLA in healthy donors. Study overall: When over 300 donors were genotyped, roughly 82% of them were found to fall in the Caucasian-associated ancestry cluster. The study's findings and limits: Most TCR sequences showed up rarely, but some public TCRs showed up in many donors.

60 Vbeta and 13 Jbeta primers were used in PCR. The data were produced by immunoSEQ multiplex PCR, yet TCRdb's version contains in-frame clones alone and is incomplete. This sample carries about 140,000 clones, about four fifths of them seen once, and the ten largest clones take approximately 4.3%. Material for sequencing was PBMCs. The source is a man aged 30 to 45 in good health.

This CDR3 is CAISDGTSGRVDTQYF. The CDR3 bases are TGTGCCATCAGTGACGGGACTAGCGGGAGGGTGGATACGCAGTATTTT. The V gene is TRBV10-3, the J gene TRBJ2-3; 16 positions agree with TRBD2. V lost 3 bases to trimming and J lost 6 bases; unmatched junction nucleotides: 3. CDR3 size: 16 residues. The germline V gene encodes CDR1 ENHRY and CDR2 SYGVKD.